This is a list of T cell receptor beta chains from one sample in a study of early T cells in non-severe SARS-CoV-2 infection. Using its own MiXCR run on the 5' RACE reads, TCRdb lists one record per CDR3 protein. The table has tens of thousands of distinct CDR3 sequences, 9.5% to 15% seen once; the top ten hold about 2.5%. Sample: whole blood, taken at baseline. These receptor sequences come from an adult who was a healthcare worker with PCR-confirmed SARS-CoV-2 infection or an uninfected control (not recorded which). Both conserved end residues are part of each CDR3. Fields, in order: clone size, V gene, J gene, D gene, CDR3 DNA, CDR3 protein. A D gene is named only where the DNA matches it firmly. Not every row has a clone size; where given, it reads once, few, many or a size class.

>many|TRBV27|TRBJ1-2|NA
TGTGCCAGCTCTCGGTCCGATAACTATGGCTACACCTTC
CASSRSDNYGYTF
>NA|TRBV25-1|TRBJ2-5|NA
TGTGCCAGCAGTTCCTCGCGGGACAGAAAAGAGACCCAGTACTTC
CASSSSRDRKETQYF
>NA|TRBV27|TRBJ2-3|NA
TGTGCCAGCAGTTTTGGCGGGGCGCTCACAGATACGCAGTATTTT
CASSFGGALTDTQYF
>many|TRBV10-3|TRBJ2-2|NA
TGTGCCATCAGTGAGTCCCCTGGCGGTGGCGGGGAGCTGTTTTTT
CAISESPGGGGELFF
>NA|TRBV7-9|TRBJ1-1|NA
TGTGCCAGCAGCCTAGGTCTTCGGGGGAAGAACACTGAAGCTTTCTTT
CASSLGLRGKNTEAFF
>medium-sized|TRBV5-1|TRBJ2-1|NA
TGCGCCAGCAGCTTCGACAGGTTGCGCAATGAGCAGTTCTTC
CASSFDRLRNEQFF
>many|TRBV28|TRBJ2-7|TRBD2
TGTGCCAGCAGTCCTGGGCGGCTAGCGGCACCCTACGAGCAGTACTTC
CASSPGRLAAPYEQYF
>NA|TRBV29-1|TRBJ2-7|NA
TGCAGCGTTGGTCGATCCAGCTACGAGCAGTACTTC
CSVGRSSYEQYF
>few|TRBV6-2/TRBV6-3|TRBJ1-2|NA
TGTGCCAGCAGTTACCGGGGAGCTCTCTATGGCTACACCTTC
CASSYRGALYGYTF
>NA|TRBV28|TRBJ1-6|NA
TGTGCCAGCCTCGGGGGCGGAGGTTCCCTCCACTTT
CASLGGGGSLHF
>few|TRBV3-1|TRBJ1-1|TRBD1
TGTGCCAGCAGCAACAGGGGGCGCCTCACTGAAGCTTTCTTT
CASSNRGRLTEAFF
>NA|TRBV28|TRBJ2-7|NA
TGTGCCAGCACCCCTCACGAGATAAACTACGAGCAGTACTTC
CASTPHEINYEQYF
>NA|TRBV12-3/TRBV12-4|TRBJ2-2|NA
TGTGCCAGCAGTTTAGGCAAGGGGGAGCTGTTTTTT
CASSLGKGELFF
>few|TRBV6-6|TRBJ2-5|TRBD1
TGTGCCAGCAGTTACTCGCACGGACAGGAGCAAGAGACCCAGTACTTC
CASSYSHGQEQETQYF
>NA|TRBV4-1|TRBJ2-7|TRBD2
TGCGCCAGCAGCCAAGATTCGGGGGGACCATACGAGCAGTACTTC
CASSQDSGGPYEQYF
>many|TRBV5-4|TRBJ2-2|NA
TGTGCCAGCAGCCGCTATCACCTGGTTTCGACCGGGGAGCTGTTTTTT
CASSRYHLVSTGELFF
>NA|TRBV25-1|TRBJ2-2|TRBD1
TGTGCCAGCAGTGCCTCGACCGGGACAGGGGCCACCGGGGAGCTGTTTTTT
CASSASTGTGATGELFF
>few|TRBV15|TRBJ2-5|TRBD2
TGTGCCACCAGCAGAGGAAGGCCGGCTAGCGGGGGTGAGACCCAGTACTTC
CATSRGRPASGGETQYF
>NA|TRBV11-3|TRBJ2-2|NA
TGTGCCAGCAGCTTCCAGGGATCCGGGGAGCTGTTTTTT
CASSFQGSGELFF
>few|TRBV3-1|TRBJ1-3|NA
TGTGCCAGCAGCCAACATGGGAACACCATATATTTT
CASSQHGNTIYF
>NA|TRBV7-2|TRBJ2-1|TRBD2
TGTGCCAGCAGCCTCAGCGGGGGGACCTACAATGAGCAGTTCTTC
CASSLSGGTYNEQFF
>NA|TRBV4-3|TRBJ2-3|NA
TGCGCCAGCAGCCAAAGGACTGGCCGCACAGATACGCAGTATTTT
CASSQRTGRTDTQYF
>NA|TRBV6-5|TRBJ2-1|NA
TGTGCCAGCAGTTACTCGAGTGGGGTCCGGGGGAGTAATGAGCAGTTCTTC
CASSYSSGVRGSNEQFF